Presented here are 4 T cell receptor beta chains from one specimen sequenced in a study of PD-L1 blockade in urothelial cancer. Clones were read by immunoSEQ multiplex PCR, and TCRdb kept only the in-frame ones, dropping some. This sample has 100,000 to 150,000 clones, with approximately 84% found just once. Described time point: pretreatment peripheral blood. Sequences were derived from PBMCs, sampled around atezolizumab (anti-PD-L1) treatment. Source of these receptors: a man between 50 and 59 years old with urothelial cancer.

The rearrangement uses TRBV5-5 and TRBJ1-1, with 11 bases that match TRBD1. Germline V CDR1 and CDR2: SGHKS, YYEKEE (reference sequence). V gave up 3 bases and J gave up 4 bases; unmatched junction bases: 2. The CDR3 totals 14 residues. DNA of the CDR3: TGTGCCAGCAGCTCTGGACAGGGGGCCACTGAAGCTTTCTTT. Encoded protein: CASSSGQGATEAFF.

This clone was seen just once. The gene calls are TRBV9 and TRBJ1-5; D is perhaps TRBD1 (5 bases). CDR3 length equals 15 residues. Trimming stripped 1 base from V and 1 base from J, with 9 bases between. Germline V CDR1 and CDR2: SGDLS, YYNGEE. The CDR3 loop is CASSVQGGSNQPQHF. CDR3 coding DNA: TGTGCCAGCAGCGTACAGGGAGGCAGCAATCAGCCCCAGCATTTT.

The rearrangement links TRBV28 to TRBJ1-2; tentatively, D is TRBD1 (5 bases). The germline V and J ends were trimmed by 4 bases and 4 bases, with 13 bases remaining between them. From germline, CDR1 is MDHEN and CDR2 SYDVKM. The CDR3 extends over 14 amino acids. CDR3 residues: CASSSAGTSYGYTF. CDR3 bases: TGTGCCAGCAGTTCCGCGGGGACCAGCTATGGCTACACCTTC.

The chain is built from TRBV5-1 and TRBJ1-4, with TRBD1 identical over 9 bases. Germline V gene lookup returns CDR1 SGHRS and CDR2 YFSETQ. Trimming at V came to 5 bases and at J to 4 bases, leaving 3 bases not matched to a gene. This CDR3 spans 14 amino acids. CDR3 DNA sequence: TGCGCCAGCAGTGGACAGGGGAATAATGAAAAACTGTTTTTT. This codes for CASSGQGNNEKLFF.